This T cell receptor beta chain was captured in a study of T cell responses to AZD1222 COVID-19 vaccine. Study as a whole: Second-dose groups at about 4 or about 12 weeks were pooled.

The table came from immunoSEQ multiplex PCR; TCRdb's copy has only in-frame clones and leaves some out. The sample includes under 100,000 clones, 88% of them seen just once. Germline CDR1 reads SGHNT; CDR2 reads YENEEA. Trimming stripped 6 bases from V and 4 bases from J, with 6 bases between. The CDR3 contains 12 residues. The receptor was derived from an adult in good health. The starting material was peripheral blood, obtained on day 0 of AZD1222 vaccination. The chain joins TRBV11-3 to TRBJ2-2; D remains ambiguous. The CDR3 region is CASSHGTGELFF. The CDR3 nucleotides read TGTGCCAGCAGTCATGGCACCGGGGAGCTGTTTTTT.